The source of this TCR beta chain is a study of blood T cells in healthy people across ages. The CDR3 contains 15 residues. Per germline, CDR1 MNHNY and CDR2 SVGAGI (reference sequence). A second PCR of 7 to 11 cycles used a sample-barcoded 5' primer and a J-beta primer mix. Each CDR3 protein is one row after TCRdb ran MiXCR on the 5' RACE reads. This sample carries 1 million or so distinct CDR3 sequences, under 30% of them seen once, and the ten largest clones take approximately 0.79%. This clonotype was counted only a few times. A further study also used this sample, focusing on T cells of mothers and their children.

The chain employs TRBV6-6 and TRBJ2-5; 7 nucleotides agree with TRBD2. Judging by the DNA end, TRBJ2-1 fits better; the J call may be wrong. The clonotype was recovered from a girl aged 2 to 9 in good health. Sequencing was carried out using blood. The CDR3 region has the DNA TGTGCCAGCAGTTACTCGGGGGGGGTTGAGGATGAGCAGTTCTTC. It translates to CASSYSGGVEDEQFF.